The following is a TCR beta chain sequence with its context. The target of this receptor is not known. The sample holds no much larger clone one base away, and base qualities are not on file. The CDR3 spans 16 residues, from the cysteine through the phenylalanine. Only the CDR3 portion is preserved as DNA: 48 bases, with reading frame beginning at the first base. Based on the germline V gene, the CDR1 and CDR2 sequences are MDHEN and SYDVKM. The germline V end is reduced by 6 bases and the J end by 5 bases; junction bases left unmatched: 7. Sequencing instrument: Illumina HiSeq 1500. TCRdb reprocessed the public reads (quality trimming at Q25 with fastp, clone calling with MiXCR) and kept in-frame beta chains. Every CDR3 protein is listed once, alongside the most common genes and DNA of its rows. Recorded for this sample are hundreds of thousands of distinct CDR3 sequences; roughly 33% of them occurred a single time. The ten largest clones take up about 20% of the sample.

These data belong to a study of T cell repertoires in cytomegalovirus infection (dated by TCRdb to the late 2010s). Notes on the research overall: Peptide stimulations targeted recently identified HLA-C-restricted CMV epitopes, whose presentation resists viral immunomodulation, together with well-studied HLA-B-restricted epitopes. Donor HLA type was relevant to the analysis, because carriage of CMV infection together with the matching HLA type was indicated by public TCR beta signatures. The investigation overall reported the following: The ex vivo response was dominated by HLA-C-restricted CMV-specific TCR beta clonotypes, which also provided the single most frequent clonotype in two of eight donors. In both this cohort and an independent cohort of 352 donors, the cumulative frequency of public TCR beta family members distinguished carriers of CMV infection plus the relevant HLA type.

Explained via the paper, the treatment or condition label denotes: in vitro stimulation with specific CMV peptide epitopes to enrich CMV-specific T cells. The clonotype originates from a human donor in good health (CMV status not recorded). Some clones in this sample may be carry-over from other donors' samples. This chain is built from TRBV28 and TRBJ2-3; 14 bases in the junction line up with TRBD2. Source: cultured PBMCs, taken from culture after CMV antigen stimulation. The CDR3 region has the sequence CASRSTSGGAVDTQYF. Read as DNA, the sequence is TGTGCCAGCAGATCGACTAGCGGGGGGGCAGTAGATACGCAGTATTTT.